This paragraph covers one TCR beta chain sequence. This clonotype was counted at least ten times. The specificity of this receptor is unknown. There are no base qualities to consult, and no much larger clone falls within one base. The treatment or condition label of this sample denotes: live attenuated yellow fever vaccine strain. A standard Ficoll-Paque protocol was used to isolate PBMCs from peripheral blood. CD4 and CD8 T-cell fractions were isolated with Dynabeads CD4 and CD8 positive selection kits. RNA was extracted with TriZol from bulk PBMCs, CD4 and CD8 fractions, and dextramer-positive and dextramer-negative fractions. TCR cDNA was synthesized by 5'RACE template switching, through which a universal primer site and unique molecular identifiers were introduced. cDNA synthesis was primed from both the TCR alpha and TCR beta constant segments. Library amplification used two PCR steps, and the second PCR step added sample barcodes and sequencing adapters. Sequencing of libraries was performed on Illumina HiSeq 2500 (2x100 bp) or NovaSeq (2x150 bp). As for how the authors treated the data: MIGEC handled demultiplexing of reads and collapsing into UMI consensus sequences, while MiXCR performed V(D)J alignment. Vaccine-responding clonotypes were defined with edgeR using replicate PBMC samples, requiring FDR below 0.01 and a log2 fold change above 5 up to day 15. CD4 or CD8 identity was assigned to each bulk clonotype according to whether the clonotype was present at higher abundance in the sequenced CD4 repertoire or the sequenced CD8 repertoire. TCRdb took the public reads, trimmed them with fastp at Q25, ran MiXCR for clone calling and kept in-frame beta chains. Under each unique CDR3 protein, matching rows form one entry showing the most common genes and DNA. The V and J calls and clone size are TCRdb's, not the authors'. Present in this sample are 100,000 to 150,000 distinct CDR3 sequences, around 7.7% of which were seen just once. The leading ten clones occupy 2.5% of the sample.

This sample is part of a study of T cells after yellow fever vaccination (dated by TCRdb to between 2019 and 2020). Concerning the study at large: The SMART-Seq v4 Ultra Low Input RNA kit was used to prepare libraries from fractions with low cell numbers. To follow T-cell clones before and after both primary and booster YFV17D yellow fever vaccination, bulk TCR alpha and beta repertoires underwent longitudinal sequencing. Blood was drawn at multiple timepoints before and after primary and secondary immunization, with bulk PBMC replicates and cell subsets isolated. Two healthy male donors, one aged 18 to 30 and one aged 30 to 39 years, were included in the cohort. Beyond this particular receptor, the publication reports: A small fraction of clonotypes appeared in both the CD4 and CD8 compartments, likely as a result of convergent recombination. Computational filtering was required because FACS-sorted repertoires could contain abundant contaminating clonotypes from the bulk population. The secondary T-cell response was weaker than the primary response but faster, peaking on day 5 instead of day 15. After the booster, most clones that had expanded after primary vaccination were detected again (around 97% of CD4 and about 88% of CD8), suggesting broad maintenance of memory. Only a couple of donors were included in the study, so the extent to which the findings can be generalized is limited.

Sequences LGHNA (CDR1) and YNFKEQ (CDR2) are obtained from the germline V gene. From its cysteine to its phenylalanine, the CDR3 spans 15 amino acids. The kept DNA is CDR3 alone, 45 bases in frame from the first base. V loses 1 base of germline sequence and J loses 8 bases, and the interval between the two ends is 17 bases. The receptor was derived from a man between 18 and 29 years old who received the YFV17D yellow fever vaccine. The sample in question was CD4+ T cells sorted from PBMCs, obtained about 10 days after the first yellow fever vaccination. This receptor chain uses TRBV4-2 and TRBJ1-2; matching of 5 bases hints at TRBD1 as the D gene. The DNA is TGTGCCAGCAGCCAAGCGACAGCTCTAACTGTCGGCTACACCTTC. The translation is CASSQATALTVGYTF.